Listed below are T cell receptor beta chains from one sample, sequenced in a study of shared clonotypes between healthy human individuals. Clones were read by immunoSEQ multiplex PCR, and TCRdb kept only the in-frame ones, dropping some. Seen here are about 2.3 million clones, roughly 90% observed once, and the top ten hold around 0.4%. Sequenced material: naive CD4+ T cells from PBMCs. The receptor set was obtained from a man younger than 35 in good health. Some clones in this sample may be carry-over from other donors' samples. Each CDR3 is given without its conserved first and last residue.

>TRBV2|TRBJ2-7
ASSEVWSPLYEQY
>TRBV9|TRBJ2-1
ASSVMGGIYNEQF
>TRBV28|TRBJ2-7
ASSSQGGGIVYEQY
>TRBV5-1|TRBJ2-1
ASSFQGTSSYNEQF
>TRBV28|TRBJ2-3
ASSFPWTGRSTDTQY
>TRBV18|TRBJ2-5
ASSPTTGTQETQY
>TRBV5-4|TRBJ2-1
ASSLGGSGSYNEQF
>TRBV14|TRBJ2-7
ASSQDRGIGEQY
>TRBV28|TRBJ1-5
ASSRPANGQPQH
>TRBV4-2|TRBJ2-5
ASSQGFLETQY
>TRBV2|TRBJ2-5
MGAGRYQETQY
>TRBV5-1|TRBJ2-7
ASSRRTRGNEQY
>TRBV11-1|TRBJ1-2
ASSFDRSHYGYT
>TRBV29-1|TRBJ2-5
SGQGAEETQY
>TRBV4-1|TRBJ1-5
ASSPGQVRGNQPQH
>TRBV12-5|TRBJ2-2
ASGLSPRGREASGSGELF
>TRBV9|TRBJ1-2
ASSVGQGDPYT
>TRBV5-1|TRBJ2-3
ASGRGTTSTDTQY
>TRBV4-1|TRBJ2-1
ASSPILAGISYNEQF
>TRBV11-3|TRBJ1-2
ANVSQTGDSYGYT
>TRBV6-1|TRBJ1-5
ASMKEQGVSQPQH
>TRBV5-4|TRBJ2-3
ASSPGGGGAADTQY
>TRBV5-1|TRBJ1-1
ASSLRQSNTEAF
>TRBV7-9|TRBJ2-1
ASSFYAGEVYNEQF
>TRBV9|TRBJ2-5
ASSVALGGGVRQETQY
>TRBV7-9|TRBJ2-2
ASSRRGQGNTGELF